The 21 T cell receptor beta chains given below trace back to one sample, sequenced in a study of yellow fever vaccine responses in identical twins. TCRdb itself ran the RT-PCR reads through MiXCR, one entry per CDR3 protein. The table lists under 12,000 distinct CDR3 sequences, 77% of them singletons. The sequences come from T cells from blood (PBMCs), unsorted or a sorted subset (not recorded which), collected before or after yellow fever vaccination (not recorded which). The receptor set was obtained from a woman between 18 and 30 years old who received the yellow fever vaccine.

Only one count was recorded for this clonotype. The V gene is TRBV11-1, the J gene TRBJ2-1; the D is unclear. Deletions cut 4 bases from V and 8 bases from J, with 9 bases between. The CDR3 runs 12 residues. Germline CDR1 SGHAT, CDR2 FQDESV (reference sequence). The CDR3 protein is CASSSSPDEQFF. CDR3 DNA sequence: TGTGCCAGCAGCTCCAGCCCCGATGAGCAGTTCTTC. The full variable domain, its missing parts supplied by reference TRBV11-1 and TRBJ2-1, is EAEVAQSPRYKITEKSQAVAFWCDPISGHATLYWYRQILGQGPELLVQFQDESVVDDSQLPKDRFSAERLKGVDSTLKIQPAELGDSAMYLCASSSSPDEQFFGPGTRLTVL.

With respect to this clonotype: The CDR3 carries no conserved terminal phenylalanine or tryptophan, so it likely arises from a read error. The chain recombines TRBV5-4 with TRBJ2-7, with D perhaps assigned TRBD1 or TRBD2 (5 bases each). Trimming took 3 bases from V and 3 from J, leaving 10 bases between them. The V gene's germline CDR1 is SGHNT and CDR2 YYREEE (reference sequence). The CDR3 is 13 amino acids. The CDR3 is CASSYGTDYEQYL. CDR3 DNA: TGTGCCAGCAGCTATGGGACGGACTACGAGCAGTACCTC.

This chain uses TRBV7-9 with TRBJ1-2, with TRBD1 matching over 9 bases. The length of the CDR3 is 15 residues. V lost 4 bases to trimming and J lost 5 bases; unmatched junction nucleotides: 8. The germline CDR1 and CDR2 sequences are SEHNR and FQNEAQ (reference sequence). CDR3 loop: CASSSTGGPSYGYTF. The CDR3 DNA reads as TGTGCCAGCAGCTCAACAGGGGGCCCCTCATATGGCTACACCTTC.

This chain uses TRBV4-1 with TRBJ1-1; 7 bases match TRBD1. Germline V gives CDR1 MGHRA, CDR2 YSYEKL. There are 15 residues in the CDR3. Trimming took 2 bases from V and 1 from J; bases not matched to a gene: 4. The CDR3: CASSQKGGGNTEAFF. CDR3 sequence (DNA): TGCGCCAGCAGCCAAAAAGGGGGCGGGAACACTGAAGCTTTCTTT.

The CDR3 sequence: CASSGWTSGVYNEQFF. The CDR3 DNA is TGTGCCAGCAGTGGGTGGACTAGCGGGGTTTACAATGAGCAGTTCTTC. V usage is TRBV2 and J usage is TRBJ2-1; 12 bases match TRBD2. CDR3 length equals 16 residues. Trimming removed 4 bases from V and 4 bases from J; junction bases left unmatched: 5. Germline V lookup: CDR1 SNHLY, CDR2 FYNNEI.

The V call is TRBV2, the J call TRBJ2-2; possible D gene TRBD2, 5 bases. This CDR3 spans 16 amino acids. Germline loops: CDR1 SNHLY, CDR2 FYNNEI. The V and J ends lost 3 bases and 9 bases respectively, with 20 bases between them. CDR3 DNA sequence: TGTGCCAGCAGTGAGGGTCTCGGGATTGGTACCTGGGAGCTGTTTTTT. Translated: CASSEGLGIGTWELFF.

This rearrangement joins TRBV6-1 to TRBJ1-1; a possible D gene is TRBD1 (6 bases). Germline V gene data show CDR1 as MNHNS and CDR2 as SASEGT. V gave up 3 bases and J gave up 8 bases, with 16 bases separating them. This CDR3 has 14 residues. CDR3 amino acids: CASSEAGEGTEAFF. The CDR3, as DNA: TGTGCCAGCAGTGAGGCAGGGGAGGGGACAGAAGCTTTCTTT.

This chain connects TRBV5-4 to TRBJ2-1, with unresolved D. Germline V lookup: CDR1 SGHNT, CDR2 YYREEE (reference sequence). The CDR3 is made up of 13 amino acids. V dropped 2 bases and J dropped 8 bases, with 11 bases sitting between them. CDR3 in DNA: TGTGCCAGCAGCTTCTATAGTGCGGATGAGCAGTTCTTC. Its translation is CASSFYSADEQFF.

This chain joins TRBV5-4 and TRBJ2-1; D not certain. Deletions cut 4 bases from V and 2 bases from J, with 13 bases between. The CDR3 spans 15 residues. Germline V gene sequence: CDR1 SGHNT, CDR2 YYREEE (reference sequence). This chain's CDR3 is CASSLAPSAYNEQFF. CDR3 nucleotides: TGTGCCAGCAGCCTCGCCCCTTCGGCCTACAATGAGCAGTTCTTC.

The CDR3 is CASSLGLGGGQPQHF. CDR3 in DNA: TGTGCCAGCAGCTTGGGTCTGGGAGGGGGCCAGCCCCAGCATTTT. The rearrangement joins TRBV5-6 to TRBJ1-5; 7 bases map to TRBD1. Germline CDR1 and CDR2: SGHDT and YYEEEE. The CDR3 has 15 amino acids. V was pared by 0 bases and J by 7 bases, with 7 bases of the junction left unmatched.

CDR3 bases: TGTGCCAGCAGCTTGGTGGGGAATCGGGCTTTCTTT. Translated, it gives CASSLVGNRAFF. The chain recombines TRBV5-4 with TRBJ1-1; D is unresolved. Germline V gives CDR1 SGHNT, CDR2 YYREEE (reference sequence). Trimming cost V 0 bases and J 11 bases, with 11 bases left between them. The CDR3 runs 12 residues.

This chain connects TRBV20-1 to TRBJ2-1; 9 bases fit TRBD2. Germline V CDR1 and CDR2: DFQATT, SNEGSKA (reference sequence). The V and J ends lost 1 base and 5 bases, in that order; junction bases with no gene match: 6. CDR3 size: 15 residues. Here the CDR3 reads CSARVREGLDNEQFF. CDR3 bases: TGCAGTGCTAGAGTGCGGGAGGGCCTAGACAATGAGCAGTTCTTC.

The CDR3 protein is CASSPGQMNTEAFF. The CDR3 DNA reads as TGTGCCAGCAGCCCGGGACAGATGAACACTGAAGCTTTCTTT. The V gene is TRBV12-3 or TRBV12-4, the J gene TRBJ1-1, with 7 bases identical to TRBD1. The J segment lost 0 bases and the V segment lost 6 bases, leaving 4 bases of the junction unmatched. This CDR3 is built from 14 residues.

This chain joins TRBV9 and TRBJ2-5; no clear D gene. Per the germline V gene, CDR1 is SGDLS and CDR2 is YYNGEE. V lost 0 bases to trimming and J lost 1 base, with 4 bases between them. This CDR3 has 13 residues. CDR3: CASSVVSQETQYF. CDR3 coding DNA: TGTGCCAGCAGCGTAGTTAGCCAAGAGACCCAGTACTTC.

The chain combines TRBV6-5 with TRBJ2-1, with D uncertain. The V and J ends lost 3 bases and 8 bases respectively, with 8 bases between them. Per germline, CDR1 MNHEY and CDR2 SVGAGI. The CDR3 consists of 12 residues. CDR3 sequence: CASSYSGDEQFF. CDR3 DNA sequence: TGTGCCAGCAGTTATAGTGGTGATGAGCAGTTCTTC.

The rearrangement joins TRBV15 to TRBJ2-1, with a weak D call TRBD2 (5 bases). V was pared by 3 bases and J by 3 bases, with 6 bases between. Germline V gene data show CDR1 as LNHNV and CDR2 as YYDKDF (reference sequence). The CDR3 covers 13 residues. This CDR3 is CATSSGIYNEQFF. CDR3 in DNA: TGTGCCACCAGCAGCGGGATCTACAATGAGCAGTTCTTC.

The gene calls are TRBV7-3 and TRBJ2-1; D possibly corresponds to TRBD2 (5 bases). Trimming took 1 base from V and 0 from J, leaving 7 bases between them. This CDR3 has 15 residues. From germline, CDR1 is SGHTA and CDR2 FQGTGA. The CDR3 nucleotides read TGTGCCAGCAGCTTAAGTGGGAGCTCCTACAATGAGCAGTTCTTC. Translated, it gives CASSLSGSSYNEQFF.

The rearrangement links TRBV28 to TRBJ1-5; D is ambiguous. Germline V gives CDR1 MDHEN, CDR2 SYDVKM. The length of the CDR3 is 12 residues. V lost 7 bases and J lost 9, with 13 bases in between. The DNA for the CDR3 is TGTGCCAGCACCATCGGATCCGGGCCCCAGCATTTT. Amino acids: CASTIGSGPQHF.

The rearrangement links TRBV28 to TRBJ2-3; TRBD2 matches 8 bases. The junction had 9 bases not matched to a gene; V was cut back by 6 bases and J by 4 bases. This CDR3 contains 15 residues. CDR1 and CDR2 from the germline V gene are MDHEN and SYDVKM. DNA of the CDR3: TGTGCCAGCAGGTTCGGCGCGGGGGGCCCAGATACGCAGTATTTT. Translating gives CASRFGAGGPDTQYF.

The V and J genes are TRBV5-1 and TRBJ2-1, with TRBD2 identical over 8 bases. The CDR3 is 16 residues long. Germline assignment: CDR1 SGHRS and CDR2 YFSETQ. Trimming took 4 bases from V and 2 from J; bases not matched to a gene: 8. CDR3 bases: TGCGCCAGCAGCCCCGGGAGGGCCACCACCTACAATGAGCAGTTCTTC. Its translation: CASSPGRATTYNEQFF. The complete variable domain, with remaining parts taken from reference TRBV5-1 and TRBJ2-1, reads KAGVTQTPRYLIKTRGQQVTLSCSPISGHRSVSWYQQTPGQGLQFLFEYFSETQRNKGNFPGRFSGRQFSNSRSEMNVSTLELGDSALYLCASSPGRATTYNEQFFGPGTRLTVL.

The CDR3 DNA reads as TGTGCCAGCAGGCCCGCGGGCTTCTCCTACAATGAGCAGTTCTTC. It translates to CASRPAGFSYNEQFF. The chain combines TRBV12-3 or TRBV12-4 with TRBJ2-1; D is perhaps TRBD2 (5 bases). CDR3 length equals 15 residues. V lost 6 bases and J 0 bases, leaving 12 bases between the germline ends.